The clone carrying this TCR beta chain was picked up a small number of times. Assay used: immunoSEQ multiplex PCR; TCRdb lists only in-frame clones, some missing. The data show a few hundred thousand clones, with 70% to 90% seen just once and about 0.8% held by the top ten. The data derive from a study of cytomegalovirus exposure and HLA in healthy donors. This CDR3 is built from 15 residues. The V and J ends lost 5 bases and 0 bases respectively, with 13 bases between them. Germline-derived CDR1 and CDR2 are LNHDA and SQIVND (reference sequence). The V gene is TRBV19, the J gene TRBJ1-2; tentatively, D is TRBD1 (5 bases). The material sequenced was PBMCs. This TCR came from a woman in her late teens or twenties in good health and CMV-seronegative. CDR3 in DNA: TGTGCCAGTAGTGCGACAGCCGAAGCTAACTATGGCTACACCTTC. Encoded protein: CASSATAEANYGYTF.